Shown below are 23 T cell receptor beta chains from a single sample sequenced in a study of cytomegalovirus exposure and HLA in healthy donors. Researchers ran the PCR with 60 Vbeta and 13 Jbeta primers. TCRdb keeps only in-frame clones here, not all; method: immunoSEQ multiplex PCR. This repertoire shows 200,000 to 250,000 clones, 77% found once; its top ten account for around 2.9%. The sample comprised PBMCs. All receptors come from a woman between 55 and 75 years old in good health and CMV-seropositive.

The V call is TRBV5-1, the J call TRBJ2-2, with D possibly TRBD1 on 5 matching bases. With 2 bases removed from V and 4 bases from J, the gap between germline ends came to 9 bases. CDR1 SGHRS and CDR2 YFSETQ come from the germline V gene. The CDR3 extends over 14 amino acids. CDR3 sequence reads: CASSFFRATGELFF. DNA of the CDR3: TGCGCCAGCAGCTTTTTCAGGGCCACCGGGGAGCTGTTTTTT.

The CDR3 nucleotides are TGCGCCAGCAGCTTGGTTAGCCAGGGCCAAAACATTCAGTACTTC. It translates to CASSLVSQGQNIQYF. This chain joins TRBV5-1 and TRBJ2-4; D is possibly TRBD1 (5 bases). The germline CDR1 and CDR2 sequences are SGHRS and YFSETQ. Deletions cut 0 bases from V and 5 bases from J, with 12 bases between. The CDR3 is 15 amino acids.

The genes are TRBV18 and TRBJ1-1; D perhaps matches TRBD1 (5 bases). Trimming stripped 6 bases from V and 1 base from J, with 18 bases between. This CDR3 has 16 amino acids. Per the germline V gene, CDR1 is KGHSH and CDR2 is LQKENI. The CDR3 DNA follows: TGTGCCAGCTCGCCCGCCTTGCTGGGGGGGAACACTGAAGCTTTCTTT. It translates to CASSPALLGGNTEAFF.

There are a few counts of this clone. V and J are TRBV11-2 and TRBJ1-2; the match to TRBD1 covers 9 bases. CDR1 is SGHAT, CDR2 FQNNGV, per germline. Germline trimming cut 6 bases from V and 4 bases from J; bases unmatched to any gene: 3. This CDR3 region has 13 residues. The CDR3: CASRGTGTYGYTF. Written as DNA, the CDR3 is TGTGCCAGCAGAGGGACAGGGACCTATGGCTACACCTTC.

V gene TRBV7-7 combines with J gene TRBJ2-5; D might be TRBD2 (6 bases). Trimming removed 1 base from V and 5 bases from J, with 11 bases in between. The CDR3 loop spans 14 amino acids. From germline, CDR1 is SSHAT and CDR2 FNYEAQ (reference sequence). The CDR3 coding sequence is TGTGCCAGCAGCTTAGTAGGGACTGGCGAGACCCAGTACTTC. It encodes CASSLVGTGETQYF.

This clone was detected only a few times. CDR3 residues: CASSPQGAFTDTQYF. CDR3 nucleotides: TGTGCCAGCAGCCCGCAGGGGGCTTTCACAGATACGCAGTATTTT. This chain uses TRBV4-2 with TRBJ2-3; TRBD1 matches at 8 bases. CDR1 and CDR2 (germline): LGHNA, YNFKEQ. V shed 4 bases and J 2 bases; nucleotides not matched to a gene: 5. CDR3 size: 15 residues.

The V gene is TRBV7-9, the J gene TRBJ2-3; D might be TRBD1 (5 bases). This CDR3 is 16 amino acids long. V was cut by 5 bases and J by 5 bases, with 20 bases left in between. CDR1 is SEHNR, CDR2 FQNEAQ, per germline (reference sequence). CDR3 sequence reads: CASSPQMARVGDTQYF. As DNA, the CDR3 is TGTGCCAGCAGCCCACAGATGGCCAGGGTGGGAGATACGCAGTATTTT. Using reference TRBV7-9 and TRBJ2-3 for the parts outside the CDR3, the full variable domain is DTGVSQNPRHKITKRGQNVTFRCDPISEHNRLYWYRQTLGQGPEFLTYFQNEAQLEKSRLLSDRFSAERPKGSFSTLEIQRTEQGDSAMYLCASSPQMARVGDTQYFGPGTRLTVL.

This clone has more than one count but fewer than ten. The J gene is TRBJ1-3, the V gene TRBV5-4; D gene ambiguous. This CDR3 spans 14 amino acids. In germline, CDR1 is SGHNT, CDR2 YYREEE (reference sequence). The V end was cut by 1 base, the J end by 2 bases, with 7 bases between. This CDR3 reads CASSLLAAGNTIYF. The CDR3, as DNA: TGTGCCAGCAGCTTGCTAGCGGCTGGAAACACCATATATTTT.

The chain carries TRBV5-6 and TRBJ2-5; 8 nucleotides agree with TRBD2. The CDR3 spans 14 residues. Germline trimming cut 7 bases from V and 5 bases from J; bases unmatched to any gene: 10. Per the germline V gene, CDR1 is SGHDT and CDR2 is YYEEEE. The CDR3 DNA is TGTGCCAGCGCGGGAGCGGGAGAAGGGGAGACCCAGTACTTC. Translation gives CASAGAGEGETQYF. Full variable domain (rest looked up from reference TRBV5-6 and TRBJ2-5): DAGVTQSPTHLIKTRGQQVTLRCSPKSGHDTVSWYQQALGQGPQFIFQYYEEEERQRGNFPDRFSGHQFPNYSSELNVNALLLGDSALYLCASAGAGEGETQYFGPGTRLLVL.

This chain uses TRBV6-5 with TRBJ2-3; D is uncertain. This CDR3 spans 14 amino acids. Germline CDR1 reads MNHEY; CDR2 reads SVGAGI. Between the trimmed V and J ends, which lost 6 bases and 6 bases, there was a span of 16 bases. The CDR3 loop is CASSLIGVGDTQYF. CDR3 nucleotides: TGTGCCAGCAGCCTGATCGGTGTTGGTGATACGCAGTATTTT.

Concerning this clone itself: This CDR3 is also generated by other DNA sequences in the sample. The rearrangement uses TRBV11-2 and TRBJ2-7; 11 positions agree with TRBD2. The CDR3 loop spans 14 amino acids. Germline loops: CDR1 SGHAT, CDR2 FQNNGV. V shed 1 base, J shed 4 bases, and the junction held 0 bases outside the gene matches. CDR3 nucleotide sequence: TGTGCCAGCAGCTTAGGACTAGCGGGGTACGAGCAGTACTTC. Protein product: CASSLGLAGYEQYF.

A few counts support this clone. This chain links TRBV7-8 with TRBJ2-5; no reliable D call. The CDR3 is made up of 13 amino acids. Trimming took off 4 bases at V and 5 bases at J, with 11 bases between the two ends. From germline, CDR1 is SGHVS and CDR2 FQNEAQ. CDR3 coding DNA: TGTGCCAGCAGCTATTCGCCTCAGGAGACCCAGTACTTC. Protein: CASSYSPQETQYF.

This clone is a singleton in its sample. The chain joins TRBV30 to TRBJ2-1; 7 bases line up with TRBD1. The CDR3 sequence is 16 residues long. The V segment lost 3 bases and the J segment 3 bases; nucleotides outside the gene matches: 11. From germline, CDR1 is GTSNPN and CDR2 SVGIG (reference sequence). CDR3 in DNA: TGTGCCTGGAGGGACTTTACAGGGGACAACTACAATGAGCAGTTCTTC. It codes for CAWRDFTGDNYNEQFF.

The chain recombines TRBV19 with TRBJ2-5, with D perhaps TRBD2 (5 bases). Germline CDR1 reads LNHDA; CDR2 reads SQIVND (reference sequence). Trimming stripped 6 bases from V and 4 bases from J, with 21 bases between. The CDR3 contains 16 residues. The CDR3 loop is CASSHSRTSVRETQYF. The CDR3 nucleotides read TGTGCCAGTAGCCACTCTAGGACTTCCGTGCGAGAGACCCAGTACTTC.

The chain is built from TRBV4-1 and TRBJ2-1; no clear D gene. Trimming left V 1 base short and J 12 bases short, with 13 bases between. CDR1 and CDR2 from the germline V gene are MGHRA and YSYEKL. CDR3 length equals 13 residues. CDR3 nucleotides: TGCGCCAGCAGCCAAGTGGAGCTCGTAGGGCAGTTCTTC. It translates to CASSQVELVGQFF.

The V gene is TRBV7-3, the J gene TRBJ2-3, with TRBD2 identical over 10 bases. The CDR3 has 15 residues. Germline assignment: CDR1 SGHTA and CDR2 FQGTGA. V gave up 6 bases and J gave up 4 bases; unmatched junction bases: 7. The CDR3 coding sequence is TGTGCCAGCAGGCCCCCGGGACTAGCGTCAGATACGCAGTATTTT. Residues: CASRPPGLASDTQYF.

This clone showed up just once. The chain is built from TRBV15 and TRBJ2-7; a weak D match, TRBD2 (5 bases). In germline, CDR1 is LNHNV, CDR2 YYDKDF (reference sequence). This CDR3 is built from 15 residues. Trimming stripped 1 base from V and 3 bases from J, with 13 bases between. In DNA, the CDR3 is TGTGCCACCAGCAGAGCCCGAGGACTCCGCTACGAGCAGTACTTC. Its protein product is CATSRARGLRYEQYF.

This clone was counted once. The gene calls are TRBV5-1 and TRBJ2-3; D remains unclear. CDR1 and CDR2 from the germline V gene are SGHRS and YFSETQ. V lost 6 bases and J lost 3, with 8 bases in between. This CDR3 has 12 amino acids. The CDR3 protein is CASTDTTDTQYF. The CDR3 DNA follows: TGCGCCAGCACCGACACGACAGATACGCAGTATTTT.

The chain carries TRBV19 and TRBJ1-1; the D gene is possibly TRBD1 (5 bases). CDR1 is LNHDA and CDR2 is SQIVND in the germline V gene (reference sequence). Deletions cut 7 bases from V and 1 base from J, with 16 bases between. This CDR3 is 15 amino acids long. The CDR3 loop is CASIDGGAQNTEAFF. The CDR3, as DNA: TGTGCCAGTATTGATGGAGGGGCCCAGAACACTGAAGCTTTCTTT.

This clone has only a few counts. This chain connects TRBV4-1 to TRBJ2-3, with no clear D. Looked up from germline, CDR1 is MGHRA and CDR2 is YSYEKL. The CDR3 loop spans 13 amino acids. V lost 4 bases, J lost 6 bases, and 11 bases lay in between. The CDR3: CASSPPRSDTQYF. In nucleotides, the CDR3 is TGCGCCAGCAGCCCGCCCCGGAGCGATACGCAGTATTTT.

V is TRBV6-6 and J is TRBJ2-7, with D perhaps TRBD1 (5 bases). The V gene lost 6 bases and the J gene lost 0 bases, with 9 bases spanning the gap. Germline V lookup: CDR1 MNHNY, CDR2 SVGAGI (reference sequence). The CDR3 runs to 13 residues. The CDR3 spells CASRPGASYEQYF. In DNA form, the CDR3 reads TGTGCCAGCAGACCTGGGGCCTCCTACGAGCAGTACTTC.

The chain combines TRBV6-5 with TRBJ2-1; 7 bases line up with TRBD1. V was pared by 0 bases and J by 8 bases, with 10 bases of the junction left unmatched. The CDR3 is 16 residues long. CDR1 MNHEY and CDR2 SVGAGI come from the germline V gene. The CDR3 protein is CASSYSRSGGSDEQFF. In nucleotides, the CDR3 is TGTGCCAGCAGTTACTCGAGGTCAGGGGGTAGTGATGAGCAGTTCTTC.

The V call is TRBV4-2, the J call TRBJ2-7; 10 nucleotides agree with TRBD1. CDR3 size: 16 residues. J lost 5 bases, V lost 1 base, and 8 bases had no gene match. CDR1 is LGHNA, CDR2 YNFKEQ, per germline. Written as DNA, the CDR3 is TGTGCCAGCAGCCAAGGGGACAGGGGCCGTAGGGACGAGCAGTACTTC. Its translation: CASSQGDRGRRDEQYF.